This T cell receptor (beta chain) was sequenced for a study of CDR3 diversity in severe acne. This clonotype was detected only once. TCRdb processed the PCR reads anew with MiXCR; each CDR3 protein has one entry. The repertoire holds approximately 84,000 distinct CDR3 sequences, with over 40% as singletons. Trimming at V came to 5 bases and at J to 2 bases, leaving 5 bases not matched to a gene. Germline loops: CDR1 SEHNR, CDR2 FQNEAQ (reference sequence). This CDR3 region has 15 residues. The sequence was collected from a male donor in good health, without acne. The sample comprised blood. J is TRBJ2-1 and V is TRBV7-9, with 8 nucleotides matching TRBD1. The CDR3 DNA is TGTGCCAGCAGCCCTCGGACAGGGACCTACAATGAGCAGTTCTTC. Encoded protein: CASSPRTGTYNEQFF. The full variable domain, its missing parts supplied by reference TRBV7-9 and TRBJ2-1, is DTGVSQNPRHKITKRGQNVTFRCDPISEHNRLYWYRQTLGQGPEFLTYFQNEAQLEKSRLLSDRFSAERPKGSFSTLEIQRTEQGDSAMYLCASSPRTGTYNEQFFGPGTRLTVL.